A selection of T cell receptor beta chains follows, all from one sample in a study of blood T cell repertoires in COVID-19. Profiled with immunoSEQ multiplex PCR; TCRdb holds only in-frame clones, not every one. The sample has approximately 290,000 clones, around 91% seen once. The specimen was PBMCs or T cells enriched from blood (not recorded which). The receptors shown here come from a young woman with acute COVID-19. Both conserved end residues are part of each CDR3. The order of the fields is J gene, V gene, D gene, CDR3 protein. D genes are given only for firm matches.

>TRBJ2-7|TRBV28|-
CASSLSAVGSYEQYF
>TRBJ1-2|TRBV3-1/TRBV3-2|-
CASSQNRAGYGYTF
>TRBJ1-1|TRBV9|-
CASSVSGGNTEAFF
>TRBJ2-3|TRBV11-1|TRBD2
CASSPRSGRSTDTQYF
>TRBJ1-2|TRBV28|TRBD1
CASRGQGADYGYTF
>TRBJ1-1|TRBV6-4|TRBD1
CASSDSRGEAFF
>TRBJ1-6|TRBV28|-
CASSFTRGNSPLHF
>TRBJ1-3|TRBV28|TRBD1
CASSRQGFGGNTIYF
>TRBJ2-7|TRBV29-1|-
CSVAPRGRIYEQYF
>TRBJ1-5|TRBV6-5|-
CASIVSRGQPQHF
>TRBJ2-3|TRBV27|-
CASSLSGGTQYF
>TRBJ1-6|TRBV6-4|TRBD1
CASSQGQNNSPLHF
>TRBJ1-1|TRBV2|-
CASRNREGTEAFF
>TRBJ2-2|TRBV2|-
CASSDRAGELFF
>TRBJ1-2|TRBV9|-
CASSVERGMNYGYTF
>TRBJ2-1|TRBV10-1|TRBD1
CASSERSGTGVYNEQFF
>TRBJ1-1|TRBV9|TRBD1
CASSSTGTANTEAFF
>TRBJ2-7|TRBV9|-
CASSAQGGLEQYF
>TRBJ2-3|TRBV5-1|TRBD2
CASSSAASGSSDTQYF
>TRBJ1-1|TRBV15|-
CATSIASGNTEAFF
>TRBJ1-2|TRBV28|-
CASSPETGPYGYTF
>TRBJ2-7|TRBV6-5|-
CASNPEGHGYEQYF
>TRBJ1-5|TRBV24-1|-
CATSDPDQPQHF
>TRBJ2-7|TRBV7-6|TRBD2
CASSPRTSGGEQYF
>TRBJ1-2|TRBV11-2|-
CASKGPNYGYTF
>TRBJ1-6|TRBV3-1/TRBV3-2|-
CASSQAPGGGSPLHF